The rows below give T cell receptor beta chains drawn from one sample of a study of read filtering for tumor transcriptome and immune sequencing. Each CDR3 protein gets one entry after TCRdb re-called the reads with MiXCR. The table lists approximately 23,000 distinct CDR3 sequences, more than 20% of them singletons. Sequenced material: a population of CD138-negative cells sorted from bone marrow. All receptors come from a donor at least 40 years old with multiple myeloma. Each CDR3 is given without its conserved first and last residue.

V gene	J gene	CDR3 protein
TRBV6-1	TRBJ2-1	ASSEWTSGIRNEQF
TRBV5-1	TRBJ2-1	ASSLVAGSHNEQF
TRBV20-1	TRBJ2-1	SARDSGRVYEQF
TRBV7-9	TRBJ1-1	ASRGGTGAMNTEAF
TRBV6-2/TRBV6-3	TRBJ1-1	ASGLETNTEAF
TRBV3-1	TRBJ2-2	ASSQRGVGTGELF
TRBV28	TRBJ2-1	ASGASSSYNEQF
TRBV28	TRBJ2-7	ATSRQGSGHEQY
TRBV28	TRBJ2-3	ACSREGEDTQY
TRBV7-9	TRBJ2-7	ASSLASSGTPTEQY